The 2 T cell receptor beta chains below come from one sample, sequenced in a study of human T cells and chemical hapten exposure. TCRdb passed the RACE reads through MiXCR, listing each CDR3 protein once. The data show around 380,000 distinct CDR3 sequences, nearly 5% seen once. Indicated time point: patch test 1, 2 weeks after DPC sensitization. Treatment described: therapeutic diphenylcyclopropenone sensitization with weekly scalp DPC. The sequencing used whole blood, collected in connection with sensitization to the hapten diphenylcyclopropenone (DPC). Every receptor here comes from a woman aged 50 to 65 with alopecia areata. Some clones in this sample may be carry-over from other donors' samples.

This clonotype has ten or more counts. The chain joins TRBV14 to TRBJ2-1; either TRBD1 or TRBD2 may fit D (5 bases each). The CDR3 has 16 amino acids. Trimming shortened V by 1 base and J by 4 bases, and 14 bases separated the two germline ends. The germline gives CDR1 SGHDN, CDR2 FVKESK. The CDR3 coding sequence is TGTGCCAGCAGCCAAGTTGTAGGAGAGGGGTACAATGAGCAGTTCTTC. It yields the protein CASSQVVGEGYNEQFF.

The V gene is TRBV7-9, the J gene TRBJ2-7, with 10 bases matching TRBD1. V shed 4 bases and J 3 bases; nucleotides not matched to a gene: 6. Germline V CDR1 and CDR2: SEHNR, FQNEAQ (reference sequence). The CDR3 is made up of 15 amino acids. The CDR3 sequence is CASSSTGTGDYEQYF. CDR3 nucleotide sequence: TGTGCCAGCAGCTCAACCGGGACAGGGGACTACGAGCAGTACTTC.